The source of this T cell receptor beta chain is a study of blood T cell repertoires in COVID-19. Study-level information: Samples taken during acute and convalescent COVID-19 were collected in the United States, Italy and Spain. PBMCs, B-cell-depleted T cells, or T cells provided the cDNA or gDNA that made up the material.

The germline V gene has CDR1 MGHRA and CDR2 YSYEKL. The V gene lost 1 base and the J gene lost 4 bases, with 13 bases spanning the gap. This CDR3 is built from 15 residues. As processed by the authors: From reference gene primer amplification, estimates of nucleated cell counts were derived. TCRdb's copy holds only in-frame clones and misses some; the assay was immunoSEQ multiplex PCR. The V and J calls and clone size come from that table; D and trimming were worked out from the DNA. The sample holds under 300,000 clones, roughly 88% seen once. The sequenced sample consisted of peripheral blood. The V call is TRBV4-1, the J call TRBJ1-1; D ambiguous. The clonotype originates from a woman between 70 and 85 years old with acute or convalescent COVID-19. Here the CDR3 reads CASSQADSRGTEAFF. CDR3 sequence (DNA): TGCGCCAGCAGCCAAGCTGACTCCCGGGGCACTGAAGCTTTCTTT.